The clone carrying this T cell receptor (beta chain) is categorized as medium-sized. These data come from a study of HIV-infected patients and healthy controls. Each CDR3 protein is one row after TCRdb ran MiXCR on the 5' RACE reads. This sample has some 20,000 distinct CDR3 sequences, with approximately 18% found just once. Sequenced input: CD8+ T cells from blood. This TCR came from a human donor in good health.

The CDR3 loop is CASRPHTGSNSPLHF. The CDR3 region has the DNA TGTGCCAGCAGGCCCCACACAGGGTCAAATTCACCCCTCCACTTT. The rearrangement links TRBV6-5 to TRBJ1-6; D is perhaps TRBD1 (6 bases). V lost 6 bases, J lost 7 bases, and 16 bases lay in between. Germline V gene data show CDR1 as MNHEY and CDR2 as SVGAGI. The length of the CDR3 is 15 residues.